The next 6 T cell receptor beta chains were all read from a single sample in a study of CD8 T cells in ankylosing spondylitis. Each CDR3 protein is one row after TCRdb ran MiXCR on the 5' RACE reads. This sample has around 120,000 distinct CDR3 sequences; 24% occur once, and the top ten carry 12%. Specimen: synovial fluid, either unsorted or a sorted T cell fraction (not recorded which). The receptors originated from a male donor with ankylosing spondylitis.

The CDR3 DNA reads as TGTGCCAGCAGCCAAGGTGAGGTAGCGGGAAGAGATGAGCAGTTCTTC. Its translation is CASSQGEVAGRDEQFF. The rearrangement uses TRBV4-2 and TRBJ2-1, with 8 bases aligning to TRBD2. V was pared by 1 base and J by 8 bases, with 10 bases of the junction left unmatched. CDR3 size: 16 residues. Germline assignment: CDR1 LGHNA and CDR2 YNFKEQ.

There are many counts of this clonotype. The CDR3: CAIRPGTGADTQYF. The CDR3 DNA follows: TGTGCCATCAGGCCCGGGACAGGGGCAGATACGCAGTATTTT. The chain employs TRBV10-3 and TRBJ2-3; 10 nucleotides align to TRBD1. V was clipped by 6 bases and J by 4 bases; unmatched bases: 4. CDR3 length: 14 amino acids. CDR1 and CDR2 (germline): ENHRY, SYGVKD.

In this sample, this clonotype turned up a few times. The rearrangement links TRBV2 to TRBJ2-7; a weak D match, TRBD1 (5 bases). Trimming pared 5 bases from V and 2 bases from J, leaving 7 bases between. Germline lookup yields CDR1 SNHLY and CDR2 FYNNEI. The CDR3 runs 12 residues. For the CDR3, the DNA is TGTGCCAGCAGTACAGGACCCTACGAGCAGTACTTC. This codes for CASSTGPYEQYF. Variable domain in full (rest from reference TRBV2 and TRBJ2-7): EPEVTQTPSHQVTQMGQEVILRCVPISNHLYFYWYRQILGQKVEFLVSFYNNEISEKSEIFDDQFSVERPDGSNFTLKIRSTKLEDSAMYFCASSTGPYEQYFGPGTRLTVT.

This chain joins TRBV4-2 and TRBJ1-1, with D possibly TRBD1 on 5 matching bases. The germline gives CDR1 LGHNA, CDR2 YNFKEQ. This CDR3 contains 13 residues. Between the trimmed V and J ends, which lost 5 bases and 4 bases, there was a span of 11 bases. CDR3 loop: CASSDVGGTEAFF. The CDR3 DNA sequence: TGTGCCAGCAGCGACGTGGGGGGCACTGAAGCTTTCTTT.

This clonotype was counted ten times or more. The J gene is TRBJ2-3, the V gene TRBV29-1; a possible D gene is TRBD2 (5 bases). The CDR3 runs 11 residues. The germline V gene encodes CDR1 SQVTM and CDR2 ANQGSEA. The ends were cut back, 6 bases at V and 3 bases at J, with 7 bases in the middle. The CDR3 coding sequence is TGCAGCGTCACTAGAACAGATACGCAGTATTTT. It translates to CSVTRTDTQYF.

This clonotype has a handful of counts. This chain links TRBV4-1 with TRBJ2-5; 14 bases agree with TRBD2. Germline assignment: CDR1 MGHRA and CDR2 YSYEKL. After removal of 4 bases from V and 1 base from J, the junction contained 8 bases not matched to a gene. The CDR3 consists of 18 residues. The CDR3 sequence is CASSPPRTSGRSQETQYF. For the CDR3, the DNA is TGCGCCAGCAGCCCACCTAGGACTAGCGGGAGGTCCCAAGAGACCCAGTACTTC.